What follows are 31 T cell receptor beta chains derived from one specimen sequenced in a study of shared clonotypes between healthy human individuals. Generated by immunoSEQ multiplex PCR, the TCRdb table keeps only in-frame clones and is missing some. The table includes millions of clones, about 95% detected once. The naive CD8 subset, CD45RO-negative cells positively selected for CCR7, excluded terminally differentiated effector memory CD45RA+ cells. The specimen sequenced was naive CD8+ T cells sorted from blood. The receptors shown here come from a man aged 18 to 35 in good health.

In DNA, the CDR3 is TGTGCCAGCAGCTTAGCGGCAGGGGCCTACGAGCAGTACTTC. Amino acid sequence: CASSLAAGAYEQYF. The rearrangement links TRBV7-9 to TRBJ2-7, with a weak D call TRBD1 (6 bases). The V gene lost 0 bases and the J gene lost 2 bases, with 8 bases spanning the gap. This CDR3 has 14 amino acids. Germline assignment: CDR1 SEHNR and CDR2 FQNEAQ (reference sequence).

The CDR3 sequence is CASSEYDRVPDTQYF. Here the CDR3 DNA reads TGTGCCAGCAGTGAATACGACAGGGTTCCAGATACGCAGTATTTT. The chain employs TRBV25-1 and TRBJ2-3, with 7 bases identical to TRBD1. The V and J ends lost 0 bases and 4 bases, in that order; junction bases with no gene match: 4. The CDR3 covers 15 residues. Per the germline V gene, CDR1 is MGHDK and CDR2 is SYGVNS.

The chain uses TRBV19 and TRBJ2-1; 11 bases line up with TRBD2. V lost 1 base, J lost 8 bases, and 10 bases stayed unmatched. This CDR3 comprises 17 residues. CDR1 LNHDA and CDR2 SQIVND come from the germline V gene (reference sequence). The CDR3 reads CASSIAELAGVRDEQFF. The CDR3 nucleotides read TGTGCCAGTAGTATAGCCGAACTAGCGGGGGTTCGCGATGAGCAGTTCTTC.

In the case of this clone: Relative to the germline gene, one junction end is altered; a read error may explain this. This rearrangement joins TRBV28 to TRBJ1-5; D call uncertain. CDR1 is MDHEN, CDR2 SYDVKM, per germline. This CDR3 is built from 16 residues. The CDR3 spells CASSWDSPPPNKPQHF. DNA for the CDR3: TGTGCCAGCAGTTGGGATTCACCCCCTCCCAATAAGCCCCAGCATTTT.

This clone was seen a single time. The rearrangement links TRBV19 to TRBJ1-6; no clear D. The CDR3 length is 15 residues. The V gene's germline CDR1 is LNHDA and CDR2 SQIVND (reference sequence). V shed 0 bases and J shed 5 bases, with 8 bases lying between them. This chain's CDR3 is CASSIEGNDNSPLHF. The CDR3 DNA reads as TGTGCCAGTAGTATAGAAGGGAACGATAATTCACCCCTCCACTTT.

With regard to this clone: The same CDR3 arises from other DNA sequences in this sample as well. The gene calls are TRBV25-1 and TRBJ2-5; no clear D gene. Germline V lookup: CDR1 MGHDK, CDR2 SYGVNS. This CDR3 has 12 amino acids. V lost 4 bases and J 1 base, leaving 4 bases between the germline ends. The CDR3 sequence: CASSAPQETQYF. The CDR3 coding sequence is TGTGCCAGCAGTGCCCCCCAAGAGACCCAGTACTTC.

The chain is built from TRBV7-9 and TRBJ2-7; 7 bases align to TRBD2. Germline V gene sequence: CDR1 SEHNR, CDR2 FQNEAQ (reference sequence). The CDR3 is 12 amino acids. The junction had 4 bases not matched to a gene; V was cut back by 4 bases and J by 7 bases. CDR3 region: CASSYGEGEQYF. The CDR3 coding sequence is TGTGCCAGCAGCTATGGGGAGGGGGAGCAGTACTTC.

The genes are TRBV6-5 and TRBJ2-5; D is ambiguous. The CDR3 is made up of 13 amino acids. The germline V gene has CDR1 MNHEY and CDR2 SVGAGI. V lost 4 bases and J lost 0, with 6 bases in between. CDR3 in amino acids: CASSWLHQETQYF. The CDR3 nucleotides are TGTGCCAGCAGTTGGCTACACCAAGAGACCCAGTACTTC.

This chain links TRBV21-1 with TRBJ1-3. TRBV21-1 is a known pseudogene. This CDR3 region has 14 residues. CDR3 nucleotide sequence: TGTGCCAGCAGCAATAGGCCCGGGACGGACACCATATATTTT. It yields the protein CASSNRPGTDTIYF.

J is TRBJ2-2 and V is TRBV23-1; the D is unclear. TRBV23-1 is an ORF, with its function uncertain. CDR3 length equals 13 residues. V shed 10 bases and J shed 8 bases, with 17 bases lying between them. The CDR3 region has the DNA TGCGCCACCCGGACCCTAAATACGGGGGAGCTGTTTTTT. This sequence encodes CATRTLNTGELFF.

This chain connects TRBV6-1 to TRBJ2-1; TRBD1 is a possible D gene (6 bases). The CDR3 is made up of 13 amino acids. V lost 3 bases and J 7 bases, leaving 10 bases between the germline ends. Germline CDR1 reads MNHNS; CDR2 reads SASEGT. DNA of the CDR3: TGTGCCAGCAGTGATCAGGGGTGGAATGAGCAGTTCTTC. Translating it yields CASSDQGWNEQFF.

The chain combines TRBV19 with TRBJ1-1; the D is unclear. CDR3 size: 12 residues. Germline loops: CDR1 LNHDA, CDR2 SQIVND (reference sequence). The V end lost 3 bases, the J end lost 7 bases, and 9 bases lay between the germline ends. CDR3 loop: CASSISVLEAFF. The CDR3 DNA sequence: TGTGCCAGTAGTATCTCAGTTCTTGAAGCTTTCTTT.

CDR3 coding DNA: TGCGCCAGCAGCCGGGGACAGGGGGATACTGAAGCTTTCTTT. Amino acid sequence: CASSRGQGDTEAFF. This rearrangement joins TRBV5-1 to TRBJ1-1; 11 bases agree with TRBD1. The V segment lost 4 bases and the J segment 5 bases; nucleotides outside the gene matches: 4. Germline-derived CDR1 and CDR2 are SGHRS and YFSETQ. The CDR3 length is 14 residues.

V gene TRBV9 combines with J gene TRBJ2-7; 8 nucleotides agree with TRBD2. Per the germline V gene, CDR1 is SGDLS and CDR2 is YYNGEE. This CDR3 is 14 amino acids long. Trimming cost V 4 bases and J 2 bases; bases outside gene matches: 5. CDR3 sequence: CASSISGATYEQYF. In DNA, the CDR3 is TGTGCCAGCAGCATTAGCGGGGCCACCTACGAGCAGTACTTC.

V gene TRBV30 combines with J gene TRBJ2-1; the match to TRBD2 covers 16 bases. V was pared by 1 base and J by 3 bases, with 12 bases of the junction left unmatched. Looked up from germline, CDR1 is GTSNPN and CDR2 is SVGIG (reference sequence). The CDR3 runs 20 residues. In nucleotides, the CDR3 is TGTGCCTGGAGTGGTCCGGGACTAGCGGGAGGGGGAAACTTCTACAATGAGCAGTTCTTC. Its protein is CAWSGPGLAGGGNFYNEQFF.

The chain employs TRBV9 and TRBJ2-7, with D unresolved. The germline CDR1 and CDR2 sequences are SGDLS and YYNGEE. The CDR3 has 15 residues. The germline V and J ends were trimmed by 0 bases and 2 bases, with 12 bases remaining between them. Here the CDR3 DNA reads TGTGCCAGCAGCGTAGATACAGACGGAACCTACGAGCAGTACTTC. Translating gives CASSVDTDGTYEQYF.

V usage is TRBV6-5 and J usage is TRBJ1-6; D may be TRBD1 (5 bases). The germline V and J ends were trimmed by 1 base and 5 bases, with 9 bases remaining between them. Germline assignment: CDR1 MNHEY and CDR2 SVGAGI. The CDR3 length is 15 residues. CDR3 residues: CASSYFRDHNSPLHF. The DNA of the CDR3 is TGTGCCAGCAGTTACTTCAGGGACCATAATTCACCCCTCCACTTT.

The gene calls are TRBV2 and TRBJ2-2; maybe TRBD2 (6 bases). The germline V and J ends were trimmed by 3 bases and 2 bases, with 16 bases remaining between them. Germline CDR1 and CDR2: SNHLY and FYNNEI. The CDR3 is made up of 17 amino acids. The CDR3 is CASSEPGRGRNTGELFF. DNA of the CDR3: TGTGCCAGCAGTGAGCCAGGCCGGGGGAGAAACACCGGGGAGCTGTTTTTT.

The CDR3 nucleotides are TGTGCCATCAGTGCAACAGTCGCAGGGGGAGATACGCAGTATTTT. Translating it yields CAISATVAGGDTQYF. The chain links TRBV10-3 to TRBJ2-3, with 7 bases matching TRBD1. This CDR3 comprises 15 residues. The V gene's germline CDR1 is ENHRY and CDR2 SYGVKD. V dropped 4 bases and J dropped 5; count of bases not matched to a gene: 9.

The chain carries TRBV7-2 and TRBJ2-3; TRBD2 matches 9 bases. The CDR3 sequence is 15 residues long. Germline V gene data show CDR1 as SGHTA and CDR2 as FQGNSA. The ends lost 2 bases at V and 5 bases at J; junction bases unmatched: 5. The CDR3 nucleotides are TGTGCCAGCAGCTTAATAGCGGGAGCGAGAGATACGCAGTATTTT. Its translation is CASSLIAGARDTQYF.

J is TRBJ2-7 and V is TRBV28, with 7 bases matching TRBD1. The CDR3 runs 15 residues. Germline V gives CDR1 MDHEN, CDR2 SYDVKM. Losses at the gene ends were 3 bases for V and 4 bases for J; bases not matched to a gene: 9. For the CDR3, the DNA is TGTGCCAGCAGTTTTCCGAGACAGGGTAGATACGAGCAGTACTTC. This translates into CASSFPRQGRYEQYF.

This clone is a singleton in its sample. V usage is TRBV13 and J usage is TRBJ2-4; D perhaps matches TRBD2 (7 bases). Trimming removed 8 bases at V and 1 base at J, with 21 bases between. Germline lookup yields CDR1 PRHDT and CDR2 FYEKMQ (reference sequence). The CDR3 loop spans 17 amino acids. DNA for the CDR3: TGTGCCAGCTCGAAGGGGCCGGGGGGCTCTGCCAAAAACATTCAGTACTTC. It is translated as CASSKGPGGSAKNIQYF.

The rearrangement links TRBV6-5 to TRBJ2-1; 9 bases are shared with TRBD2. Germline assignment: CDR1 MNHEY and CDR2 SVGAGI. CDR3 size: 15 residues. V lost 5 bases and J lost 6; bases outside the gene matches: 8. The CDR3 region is CASSLAGWDVNEQFF. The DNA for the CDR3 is TGTGCCAGCAGTCTAGCGGGGTGGGACGTCAATGAGCAGTTCTTC.

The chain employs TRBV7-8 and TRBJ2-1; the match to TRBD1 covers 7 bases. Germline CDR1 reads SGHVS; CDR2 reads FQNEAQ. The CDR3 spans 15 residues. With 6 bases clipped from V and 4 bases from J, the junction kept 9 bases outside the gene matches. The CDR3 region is CASSRTGVAYNEQFF. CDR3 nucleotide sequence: TGTGCCAGCAGTCGTACAGGGGTCGCGTACAATGAGCAGTTCTTC.

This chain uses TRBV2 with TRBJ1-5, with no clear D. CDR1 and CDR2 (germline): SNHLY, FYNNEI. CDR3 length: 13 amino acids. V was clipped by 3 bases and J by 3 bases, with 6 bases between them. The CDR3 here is CASSDDNNQPQHF. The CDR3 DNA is TGTGCCAGCAGTGATGACAACAATCAGCCCCAGCATTTT.

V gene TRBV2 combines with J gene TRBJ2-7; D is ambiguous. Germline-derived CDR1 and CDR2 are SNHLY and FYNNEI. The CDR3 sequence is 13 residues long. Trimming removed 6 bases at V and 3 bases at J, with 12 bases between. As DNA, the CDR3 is TGTGCCAGCAGGGGTAGTGGGAACTACGAGCAGTACTTC. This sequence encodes CASRGSGNYEQYF.

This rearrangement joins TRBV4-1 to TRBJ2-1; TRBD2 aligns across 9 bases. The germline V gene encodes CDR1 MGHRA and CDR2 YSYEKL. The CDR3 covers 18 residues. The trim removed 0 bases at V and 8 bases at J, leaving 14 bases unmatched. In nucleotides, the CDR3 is TGCGCCAGCAGCCAAGAAAGCCGGCGGGGGGGCCGTGGGTATGAGCAGTTCTTC. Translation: CASSQESRRGGRGYEQFF.

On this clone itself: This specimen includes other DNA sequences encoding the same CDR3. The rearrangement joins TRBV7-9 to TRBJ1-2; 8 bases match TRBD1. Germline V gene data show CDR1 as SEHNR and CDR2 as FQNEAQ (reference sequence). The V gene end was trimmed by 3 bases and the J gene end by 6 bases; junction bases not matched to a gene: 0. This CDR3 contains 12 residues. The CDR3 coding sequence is TGTGCCAGCAGCTTGGACAGGGATGGCTACACCTTC. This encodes CASSLDRDGYTF.

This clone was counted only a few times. In DNA, the CDR3 is TGTGCCACCCGCCGCACAACAGGTAACTCCTACGAGCAGTACTTC. This encodes CATRRTTGNSYEQYF. The chain uses TRBV10-3 and TRBJ2-7, with D possibly TRBD1 on 5 matching bases. With 10 bases removed from V and 0 bases from J, the gap between germline ends came to 19 bases. The CDR3 extends over 15 amino acids. CDR1 is ENHRY and CDR2 is SYGVKD in the germline V gene.

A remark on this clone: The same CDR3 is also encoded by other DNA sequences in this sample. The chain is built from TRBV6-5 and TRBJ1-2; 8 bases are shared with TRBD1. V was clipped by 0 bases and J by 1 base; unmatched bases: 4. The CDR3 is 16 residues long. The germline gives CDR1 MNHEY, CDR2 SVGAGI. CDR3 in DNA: TGTGCCAGCAGTTACTCGACAGGGGAAGTTAACTATGGCTACACCTTC. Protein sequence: CASSYSTGEVNYGYTF.

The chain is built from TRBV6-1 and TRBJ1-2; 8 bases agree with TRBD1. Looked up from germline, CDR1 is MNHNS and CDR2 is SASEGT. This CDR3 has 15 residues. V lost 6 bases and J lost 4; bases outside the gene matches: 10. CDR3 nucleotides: TGTGCCAGCAGGCGACAGGGGACCGGTGGCTATGGCTACACCTTC. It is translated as CASRRQGTGGYGYTF.